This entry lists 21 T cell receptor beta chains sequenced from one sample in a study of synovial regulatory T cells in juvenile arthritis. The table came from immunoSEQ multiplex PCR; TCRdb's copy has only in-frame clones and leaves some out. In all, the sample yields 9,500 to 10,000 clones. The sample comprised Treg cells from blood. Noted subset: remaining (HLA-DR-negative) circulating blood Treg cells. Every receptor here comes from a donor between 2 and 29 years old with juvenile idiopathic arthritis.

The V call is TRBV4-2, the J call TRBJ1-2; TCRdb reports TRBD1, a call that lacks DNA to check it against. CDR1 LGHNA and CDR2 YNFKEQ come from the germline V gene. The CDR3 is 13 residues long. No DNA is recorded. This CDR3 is CASSQDQGGGYTF.

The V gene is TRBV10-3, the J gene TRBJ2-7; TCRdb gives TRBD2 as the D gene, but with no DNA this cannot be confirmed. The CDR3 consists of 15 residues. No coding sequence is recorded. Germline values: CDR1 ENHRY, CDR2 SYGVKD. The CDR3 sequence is CAISVGRGGHYEQYF.

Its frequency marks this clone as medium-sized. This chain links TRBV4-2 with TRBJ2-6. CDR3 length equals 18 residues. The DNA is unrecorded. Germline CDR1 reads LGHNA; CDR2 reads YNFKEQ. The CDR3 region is CASSQVTLLGSGANVLTF.

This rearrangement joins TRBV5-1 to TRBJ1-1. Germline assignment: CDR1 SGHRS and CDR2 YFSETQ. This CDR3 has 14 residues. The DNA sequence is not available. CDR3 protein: CASSFRDSNTEAFF.

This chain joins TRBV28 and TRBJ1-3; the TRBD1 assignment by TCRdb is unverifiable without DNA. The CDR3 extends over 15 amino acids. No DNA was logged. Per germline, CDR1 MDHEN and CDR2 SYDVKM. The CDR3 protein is CASNPSGQTRNTIYF.

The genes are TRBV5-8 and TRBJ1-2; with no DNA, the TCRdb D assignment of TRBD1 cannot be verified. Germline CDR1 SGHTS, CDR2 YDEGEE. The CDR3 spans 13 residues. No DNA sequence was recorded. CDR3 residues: CASSPLWAAPNTF.

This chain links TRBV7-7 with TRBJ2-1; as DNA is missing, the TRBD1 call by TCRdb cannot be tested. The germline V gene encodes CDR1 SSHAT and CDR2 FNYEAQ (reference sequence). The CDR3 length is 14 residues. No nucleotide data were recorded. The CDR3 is CASSLQGKGNEQFF.

CDR3 sequence: CASSLRGRTDTQYF. The chain has TRBV5-4 and TRBJ2-3. The CDR3 runs to 14 residues. No DNA sequence is on record. The germline V gene has CDR1 SGHNT and CDR2 YYREEE (reference sequence). The variable domain in full, completed from reference TRBV5-4 and TRBJ2-3, reads ETGVTQSPTHLIKTRGQQVTLRCSSQSGHNTVSWYQQALGQGPQFIFQYYREEENGRGNFPPRFSGLQFPNYSSELNVNALELDDSALYLCASSLRGRTDTQYFGPGTRLTVL.

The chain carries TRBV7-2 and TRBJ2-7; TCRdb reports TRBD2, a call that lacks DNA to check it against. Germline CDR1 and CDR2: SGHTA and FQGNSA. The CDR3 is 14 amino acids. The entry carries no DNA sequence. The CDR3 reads CASSPGLAAYEQYF.

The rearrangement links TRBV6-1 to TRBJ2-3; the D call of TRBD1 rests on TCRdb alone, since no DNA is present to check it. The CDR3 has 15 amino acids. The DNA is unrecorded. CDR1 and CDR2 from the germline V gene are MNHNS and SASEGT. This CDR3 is CASSAGTGGTDTQYF.

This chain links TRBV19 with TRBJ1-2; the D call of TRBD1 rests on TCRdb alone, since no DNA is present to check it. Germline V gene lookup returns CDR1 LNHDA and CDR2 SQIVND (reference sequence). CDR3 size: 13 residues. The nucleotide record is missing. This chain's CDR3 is CASSIPGNYGYTF.

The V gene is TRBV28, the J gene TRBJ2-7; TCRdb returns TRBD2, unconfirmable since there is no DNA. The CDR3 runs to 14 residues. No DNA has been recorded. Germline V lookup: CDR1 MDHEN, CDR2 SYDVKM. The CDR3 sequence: CASSSPEVSYEQYF.

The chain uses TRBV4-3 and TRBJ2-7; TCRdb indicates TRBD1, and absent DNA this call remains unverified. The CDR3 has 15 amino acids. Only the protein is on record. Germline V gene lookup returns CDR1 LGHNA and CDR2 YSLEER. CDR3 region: CASSQDSGTLGEQYF.

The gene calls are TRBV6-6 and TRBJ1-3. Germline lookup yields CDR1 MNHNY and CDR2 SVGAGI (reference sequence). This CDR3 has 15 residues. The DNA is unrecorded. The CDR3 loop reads CASSYSGGGGNTIYF.

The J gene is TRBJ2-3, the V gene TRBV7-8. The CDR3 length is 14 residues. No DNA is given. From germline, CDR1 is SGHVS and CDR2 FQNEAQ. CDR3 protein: CASSFQDSTDTQYF.

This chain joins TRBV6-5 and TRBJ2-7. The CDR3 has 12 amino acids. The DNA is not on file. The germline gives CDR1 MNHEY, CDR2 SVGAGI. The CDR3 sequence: CASRPASYEQYF.

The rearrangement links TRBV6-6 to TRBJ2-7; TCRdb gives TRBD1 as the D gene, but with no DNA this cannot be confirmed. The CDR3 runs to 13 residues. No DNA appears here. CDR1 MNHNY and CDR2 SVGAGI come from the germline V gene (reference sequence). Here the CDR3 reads CASSNQYRVRQYF.

The CDR3 protein is CASSLWGRVDYGYTF. The genes are TRBV28 and TRBJ1-2; the D call of TRBD1 rests on TCRdb alone, since no DNA is present to check it. The CDR3 runs to 15 residues. Only the protein sequence is given. In germline, CDR1 is MDHEN, CDR2 SYDVKM.

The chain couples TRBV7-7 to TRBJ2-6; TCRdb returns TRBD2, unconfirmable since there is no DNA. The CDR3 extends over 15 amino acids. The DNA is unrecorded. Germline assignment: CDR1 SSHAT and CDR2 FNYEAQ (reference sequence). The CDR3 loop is CASSPPGSGANVLTF. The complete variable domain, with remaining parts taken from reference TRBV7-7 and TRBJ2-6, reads GAGVSQSPRYKVTKRGQDVTLRCDPISSHATLYWYQQALGQGPEFLTYFNYEAQPDKSGLPSDRFSAERPEGSISTLTIQRTEQRDSAMYRCASSPPGSGANVLTFGAGSRLTVL.

This CDR3 is CASLAGRGDTQYF. The V gene is TRBV2, the J gene TRBJ2-3; there is no DNA to check the TCRdb D call of TRBD2. From germline, CDR1 is SNHLY and CDR2 FYNNEI. This CDR3 region has 13 residues. Only the protein is available.

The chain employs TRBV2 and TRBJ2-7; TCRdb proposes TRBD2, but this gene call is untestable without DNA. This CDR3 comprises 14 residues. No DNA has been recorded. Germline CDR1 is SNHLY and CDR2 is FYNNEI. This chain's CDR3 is CASSSGTATYEQYF.